These 27 T cell receptor beta chains were all obtained from the same sample, sequenced in a study of patients and donors after allogeneic stem cell transplantation. TCRdb reprocessed the RT-PCR reads with MiXCR, giving one entry per CDR3 protein. In the table there are 25,000 to 30,000 distinct CDR3 sequences, around 7.4% of which are singletons. The sequencing input was blood, either unsorted or a sorted T cell fraction (not recorded which). Receptor source: a human donor who was either an allogeneic HSCT recipient or a stem cell or donor lymphocyte infusion donor (not recorded which). It is not recorded whose cells these are; they may come from a transplant donor.

This clonotype came up many times. The chain joins TRBV27 to TRBJ2-6, with no clear D. CDR1 is MNHEY and CDR2 is SMNVEV in the germline V gene (reference sequence). Trimming took off 1 base at V and 1 base at J, with 11 bases between the two ends. CDR3 length: 17 amino acids. CDR3 sequence (DNA): TGTGCCAGCAGTTTATTGGTTACATGGTCTGGGGCCAACGTCCTGACTTTC. Translated: CASSLLVTWSGANVLTF. Using reference TRBV27 and TRBJ2-6 for the parts outside the CDR3, the full variable domain is EAQVTQNPRYLITVTGKKLTVTCSQNMNHEYMSWYRQDPGLGLRQIYYSMNVEVTDKGDVPEGYKVSRKEKRNFPLILESPSPNQTSLYFCASSLLVTWSGANVLTFGAGSRLTVL.

Many counts were recorded for this clonotype. This rearrangement joins TRBV10-3 to TRBJ2-3, with D uncertain. This CDR3 spans 12 amino acids. Trimming stripped 3 bases from V and 2 bases from J, with 3 bases between. Germline loops: CDR1 ENHRY, CDR2 SYGVKD. The CDR3 spells CAISDNTDTQYF. CDR3 DNA: TGTGCCATCAGTGATAACACAGATACGCAGTATTTT.

This clonotype was picked up many times. The V and J genes are TRBV28 and TRBJ2-1, with D unresolved. The germline CDR1 and CDR2 sequences are MDHEN and SYDVKM. V was pared by 2 bases and J by 6 bases, with 8 bases between. CDR3 length: 13 residues. This CDR3 reads CASSLVGSNEQFF. The DNA of the CDR3 is TGTGCCAGCAGTTTAGTAGGGTCCAATGAGCAGTTCTTC. Full variable domain (missing parts from reference TRBV28 and TRBJ2-1): DVKVTQSSRYLVKRTGEKVFLECVQDMDHENMFWYRQDPGLGLRLIYFSYDVKMKEKGDIPEGYSVSREKKERFSLILESASTNQTSMYLCASSLVGSNEQFFGPGTRLTVL.

This clonotype was observed a handful of times. J is TRBJ1-5 and V is TRBV7-9; D gene unclear. In germline, CDR1 is SEHNR, CDR2 FQNEAQ (reference sequence). The CDR3 consists of 12 residues. V shed 7 bases and J shed 10 bases, with 14 bases lying between them. The CDR3 DNA is TGTGCCAGCACCCCAGTATTAGGACCCCAGCATTTT. Amino acids: CASTPVLGPQHF.

The chain carries TRBV6-5 and TRBJ1-2; 8 nucleotides match TRBD1. CDR1 MNHEY and CDR2 SVGAGI come from the germline V gene. V was pared by 6 bases and J by 5 bases, with 2 bases of the junction left unmatched. The CDR3 has 12 amino acids. The CDR3 here is CASRTGVYGYTF. CDR3 coding DNA: TGTGCCAGCAGGACAGGGGTTTATGGCTACACCTTC.

This clonotype has ten or more counts. The gene calls are TRBV20-1 and TRBJ1-2; TRBD1 is a possible D gene (5 bases). Trimming removed 0 bases at V and 8 bases at J, with 13 bases between. The CDR3 spans 13 residues. Germline assignment: CDR1 DFQATT and CDR2 SNEGSKA (reference sequence). Here the CDR3 DNA reads TGCAGTGCTAGAGATAAGGCAGGGAGAGGCTACACCTTC. Amino acids: CSARDKAGRGYTF.

This clonotype was observed at least ten times. The chain combines TRBV20-1 with TRBJ2-6; D gene ambiguous. This CDR3 spans 12 amino acids. V was trimmed by 6 bases and J by 1 base, leaving 4 bases between them. Germline CDR1 reads DFQATT; CDR2 reads SNEGSKA (reference sequence). The CDR3 DNA reads TGCAGTGCCGGATCTGGGGCCAACGTCCTGACTTTC. Translation: CSAGSGANVLTF.

The table lists this clonotype with many counts. CDR3 in amino acids: CASSLSPVQGETQYF. The CDR3 bases are TGTGCCAGCAGTTTATCCCCAGTCCAGGGGGAGACCCAGTACTTC. The rearrangement uses TRBV27 and TRBJ2-5; tentative D call: TRBD1 (6 bases). Germline V lookup: CDR1 MNHEY, CDR2 SMNVEV (reference sequence). Trimming took 0 bases from V and 5 from J, leaving 13 bases between them. This CDR3 is built from 15 residues.

There are many counts of this clonotype. The V call is TRBV7-3, the J call TRBJ1-3; TRBD1 might be the D (5 bases). Between the trimmed V and J ends, which lost 2 bases and 2 bases, there was a span of 7 bases. The CDR3 has 14 amino acids. The germline V gene has CDR1 SGHTA and CDR2 FQGTGA. CDR3 protein: CASSLAGPGNTIYF. In nucleotides, the CDR3 is TGTGCCAGCAGCTTAGCGGGGCCTGGAAACACCATATATTTT.

This clonotype appeared many times. The chain joins TRBV2 to TRBJ1-4; D remains unclear. The CDR3 has 15 amino acids. The V end lost 3 bases, the J end lost 0 bases, and 8 bases lay between the germline ends. Germline CDR1 reads SNHLY; CDR2 reads FYNNEI. The CDR3 spells CASSDVGATNEKLFF. CDR3 coding DNA: TGTGCCAGCAGTGACGTTGGGGCAACTAATGAAAAACTGTTTTTT.

The chain employs TRBV19 and TRBJ1-2; D may be TRBD1 (5 bases). Germline lookup yields CDR1 LNHDA and CDR2 SQIVND (reference sequence). The CDR3 totals 16 residues. V lost 4 bases, J lost 5 bases, and 20 bases lay in between. The CDR3 sequence: CASSSPGRQILYGYTF. The DNA of the CDR3 is TGTGCCAGTAGTAGTCCGGGACGCCAGATCTTATATGGCTACACCTTC.

This clonotype has a count of ten or more. This rearrangement joins TRBV5-1 to TRBJ2-2; D may be TRBD2 (6 bases). Trimming cost V 0 bases and J 0 bases, with 12 bases left between them. The CDR3 spans 17 residues. Germline CDR1 and CDR2: SGHRS and YFSETQ. The CDR3 loop reads CASSLVPGLSNTGELFF. The CDR3 coding sequence is TGCGCCAGCAGCTTGGTACCGGGACTCTCGAACACCGGGGAGCTGTTTTTT.

This clonotype was seen at least ten times. This chain connects TRBV12-3 or TRBV12-4 to TRBJ1-4; the D is unclear. The CDR3 has 11 amino acids. The V end was cut by 1 base, the J end by 8 bases, with 2 bases between. As DNA, the CDR3 is TGTGCCAGCAGTTTAGGCGAAAAACTGTTTTTT. It codes for CASSLGEKLFF.

This clonotype has more than one count but fewer than ten. The chain couples TRBV9 to TRBJ2-7, with D perhaps being TRBD1 or TRBD2 (5 bases each). CDR3 size: 15 residues. With 4 bases removed from V and 0 bases from J, the gap between germline ends came to 14 bases. Germline CDR1 SGDLS, CDR2 YYNGEE. The DNA for the CDR3 is TGTGCCAGCAGCCCCCGGGGACGGGACTCCTACGAGCAGTACTTC. This translates into CASSPRGRDSYEQYF.

In this sample, this clonotype turned up many times. V and J are TRBV11-2 and TRBJ2-2; D gene unclear. The V end lost 1 base, the J end lost 3 bases, and 9 bases lay between the germline ends. The germline V gene encodes CDR1 SGHAT and CDR2 FQNNGV. The CDR3 extends over 15 amino acids. The CDR3 nucleotides read TGTGCCAGCAGCTTAGTTCCATGGGACACCGGGGAGCTGTTTTTT. Protein product: CASSLVPWDTGELFF. Complete variable domain (other parts from reference TRBV11-2 and TRBJ2-2): EAGVAQSPRYKIIEKRQSVAFWCNPISGHATLYWYQQILGQGPKLLIQFQNNGVVDDSQLPKDRFSAERLKGVDSTLKIQPAKLEDSAVYLCASSLVPWDTGELFFGEGSRLTVL.

In its sample, this clonotype was seen many times. The CDR3 reads CASSATGGAYEKLFF. Here the CDR3 DNA reads TGTGCCAGCAGCGCAACAGGGGGCGCCTATGAAAAACTGTTTTTT. The chain couples TRBV7-9 to TRBJ1-4; 9 nucleotides match TRBD1. Germline trimming cut 5 bases from V and 6 bases from J; bases unmatched to any gene: 7. The CDR3 length is 15 residues. From germline, CDR1 is SEHNR and CDR2 FQNEAQ (reference sequence).

This clonotype showed up many times. The chain joins TRBV6-1 to TRBJ2-5; perhaps D is TRBD1 or TRBD2 (5 bases each). V lost 2 bases to trimming and J lost 1 base, with 8 bases between them. The CDR3 loop spans 14 amino acids. CDR1 and CDR2 (germline): MNHNS, SASEGT. The CDR3 region is CASSEWGSQETQYF. In nucleotides, the CDR3 is TGTGCCAGCAGTGAATGGGGGAGCCAAGAGACCCAGTACTTC.

This clonotype was counted between two and nine times. V and J are TRBV4-1 and TRBJ1-6; TRBD1 matches 7 bases. The CDR3 loop spans 18 amino acids. CDR1 is MGHRA, CDR2 YSYEKL, per germline. Trimming took 0 bases from V and 4 from J; bases not matched to a gene: 9. CDR3 in DNA: TGCGCCAGCAGCCAAGATCCCCCCGCAGGGGGTTATAATTCACCCCTCCACTTT. This translates into CASSQDPPAGGYNSPLHF.

In its sample, this clonotype was seen many times. The V gene is TRBV5-1, the J gene TRBJ2-3; D gene unclear. From germline, CDR1 is SGHRS and CDR2 YFSETQ. CDR3 size: 14 residues. The ends were cut back, 0 bases at V and 4 bases at J, with 9 bases in the middle. The CDR3 region is CASSLAQSADTQYF. The CDR3, as DNA: TGCGCCAGCAGCTTGGCCCAAAGCGCAGATACGCAGTATTTT.

This clonotype appeared many times. The chain has TRBV20-1 and TRBJ1-1, with a tentative D call TRBD1 (5 bases). CDR1 and CDR2 (germline): DFQATT, SNEGSKA (reference sequence). The CDR3 is 13 amino acids. V gave up 2 bases and J gave up 5 bases, with 12 bases separating them. CDR3 protein: CSARTAGGTEAFF. The CDR3 DNA reads as TGCAGTGCTAGAACGGCTGGGGGGACTGAAGCTTTCTTT.

The chain combines TRBV21-1 with TRBJ2-7; TRBD2 was called by the table and not checked on the DNA. TRBV21-1 is reported as a pseudogene. CDR3 length equals 16 residues. In DNA, the CDR3 is TGTGCCAGCAGCACCCAGCGGGAGGGCGGATGGGGGGAGCAGTACTTC. Translated, it gives CASSTQREGGWGEQYF.

This clonotype occurred a few times. The chain joins TRBV5-1 to TRBJ1-1; D is uncertain. The germline V gene has CDR1 SGHRS and CDR2 YFSETQ. Trimming removed 0 bases from V and 1 base from J, with 7 bases in between. This CDR3 has 14 amino acids. CDR3 sequence (DNA): TGCGCCAGCAGCTTGGGACAAACGAACACTGAAGCTTTCTTT. Translated, it gives CASSLGQTNTEAFF.

This clonotype was recorded at least ten times. The rearrangement links TRBV11-2 to TRBJ1-3, with 7 bases aligning to TRBD1. This CDR3 comprises 16 residues. J lost 4 bases, V lost 2 bases, and 8 bases had no gene match. CDR1 is SGHAT, CDR2 FQNNGV, per germline. CDR3 sequence reads: CASSLYLGRGGNTIYF. For the CDR3, the DNA is TGTGCCAGCAGCTTATACCTTGGCAGGGGGGGAAACACCATATATTTT.

This clonotype has a handful of counts. The V call is TRBV12-3 or TRBV12-4, the J call TRBJ1-1; D not resolved. The CDR3 is made up of 16 amino acids. V lost 1 base, J lost 1 base, and 13 bases lay in between. The CDR3 nucleotides read TGTGCCAGCAGTTTAGGAGCTTCGCTAGGGAACACTGAAGCTTTCTTT. Encoded protein: CASSLGASLGNTEAFF.

This clonotype was seen ten or more times. The chain has TRBV12-3 or TRBV12-4 and TRBJ2-5, with D perhaps matching TRBD1 (6 bases). The CDR3 length is 13 residues. V gave up 3 bases and J gave up 6 bases, with 11 bases separating them. DNA for the CDR3: TGTGCCAGCAGTTTTGGGCAGGGGCAGACCCAGTACTTC. This encodes CASSFGQGQTQYF.

This clonotype appeared many times. The chain joins TRBV25-1 to TRBJ1-1; a weak D match, TRBD1 (5 bases). The germline CDR1 and CDR2 sequences are MGHDK and SYGVNS. V lost 8 bases and J lost 2, with 12 bases in between. This CDR3 comprises 13 residues. For the CDR3, the DNA is TGTGCCAGCTCGACAGCGACTAACACTGAAGCTTTCTTT. Amino acid sequence: CASSTATNTEAFF.

Ten or more counts support this clonotype. The rearrangement joins TRBV7-9 to TRBJ1-2, with D perhaps TRBD1 (5 bases). The CDR3 contains 16 residues. Germline CDR1 SEHNR, CDR2 FQNEAQ (reference sequence). Trimming removed 5 bases from V and 2 bases from J, with 18 bases in between. The CDR3 loop is CASSPKVLTENYGYTF. CDR3 sequence (DNA): TGTGCCAGCAGCCCAAAGGTTTTGACAGAGAACTATGGCTACACCTTC.